The clone carrying this T cell receptor beta chain occurred once. Its antigen remains unknown. This specimen comes from a study of T cell responses to AZD1222 COVID-19 vaccine. The CDR3 consists of 15 residues. Per germline, CDR1 LGHDT and CDR2 YNNKEL (reference sequence). Trimming took 4 bases from V and 7 from J; bases not matched to a gene: 5. The protocol was immunoSEQ multiplex PCR, while the TCRdb copy is restricted to in-frame clones and leaves out a portion. The sample contains about 130,000 clones, about 90% of which appear only once. General study results and limits: Epitopes outside B.1.351 and B.1.1.7 mutated regions reportedly drew nearly half of spike TCRs. Spike-wide vaccine-associated CD4 TCRs dominated at 160-218 and 743-854. After two AZD1222 doses, spike-specific TCR breadth and depth rose versus day 0. Donors skewed white British and female; clonal diversity was possibly underestimated.

This clonotype originated in an adult in good health. This sequence joins TRBV3-1 (or the pseudogene TRBV3-2) and TRBJ1-5, with 12 positions matching TRBD1. This sample comprised peripheral blood, obtained on day 0 of AZD1222 vaccination. The CDR3 nucleotides are TGTGCCAGCAGCCTGGGACAGGGGGCCAAGCAGCCCCAGCATTTT. Translation gives CASSLGQGAKQPQHF.